This TCR beta chain originates from a study of T-cell memory formation after mild COVID-19 (dated by TCRdb to the early 2020s). Turning to the overall study: TCR sequence clusters from the two donors were largely donor specific. Longitudinal TCRalpha and TCRbeta repertoire sequencing tracked T-cell clones expanding and contracting after mild COVID-19 in a couple of donors. The cohort comprised two young, previously healthy adult volunteers, one female and one male. General findings and caveats noted by the study authors: Contracting CD4+ clones were located mainly in the CM and EM memory subsets, whereas CD8+ clones were found to be enriched in EMRA. Clones contracting from day 15 to 85 had balanced CD4/CD8 phenotypes, while a second wave expanding from day 15 to 37 was biased towards CD4+. Whether the second-wave clones peaking on day 37 were SARS-CoV-2 specific was not confirmed. Some responding clones were detected in pre-infection memory, suggesting pre-existing cross-reactive memory T cells joined the SARS-CoV-2 response. The study covered only a couple of mild cases, and larger cohorts including severe cases with pre-infection samples were considered necessary.

Trimming at the junction amounts to 5 bases on V and 2 bases on J, and the germline ends lie 18 bases apart. According to the germline V gene (reference sequence), CDR1 reads SEHNR and CDR2 reads FQNEAQ. The CDR3 starts with the cysteine, ends with the phenylalanine, and has 16 residues. Only the CDR3 part of the read is kept: 48 bases, read in frame from the first base. Ficoll-Paque density gradient centrifugation was used to isolate PBMCs. A word on this clonotype: Its antigen is unknown. The record has no base qualities; no much larger clone is one base away.

This sample was sequenced with an Illumina NovaSeq 6000. TCRalpha and TCRbeta cDNA libraries were constructed by 5'RACE with constant-segment primers, with sample barcodes and unique molecular identifiers being introduced. Trizol reagent was used to extract RNA from every sample. The libraries were amplified in two PCR steps, and the second step added a second sample barcode and Illumina TruSeq adapters. Libraries were sequenced on an Illumina NovaSeq with 2 x 150 bp paired-end reads. Processing in the source paper ran as follows. With migec v1.2.7, reads were demultiplexed and then collapsed into UMI-guided consensus sequences. Using mixcr v2.1.11, the UMI consensuses were aligned to TRA and TRB V and J templates and assembled into clonotypes. A clonotype was counted as expanded or contracted only when both edgeR and NoisET called the clonotype significant, with the noise models trained on biological replicates. For edgeR calls, the thresholds were a false discovery rate-adjusted p below 0.01 and a log2 fold-change of 1. As an exploratory analysis of dynamics, PCA with hierarchical clustering was applied to max-normalized trajectories of the 1000 most abundant clonotypes. Separately sequenced CD4+ and CD8+ repertoires were used to assign the CD4 or CD8 phenotype of responding clones. TCRdb trimmed public reads at Q25 via fastp, called clones via MiXCR and kept in-frame beta chains. Rows matching on CDR3 protein sequence are summarized as one entry with the most common DNA and genes. For this entry, the V and J calls and clone size follow TCRdb and not the study's own pipeline. The sample data list some 600,000 distinct CDR3 sequences, and 15% to 20% of these were observed just once. 8.1% of the sample belongs to the ten largest clones.

The specimen sequenced was PBMCs or a T cell subset sorted from them (not recorded which). The receptor chain draws on TRBV7-9 and TRBJ2-5; a weak D assignment points to TRBD1 (6 bases agree). This receptor was identified in an adult woman who had mild COVID-19 (a few samples of this study predate the infection). The sample titles of this study are shuffled in the database, so cell type and time point are left out; the donor was told from shared clones. Read as DNA, the sequence is TGTGCCAGCAGCCCTCCACGCGAGGGGGAACAAGAGACCCAGTACTTC. This sequence encodes CASSPPREGEQETQYF.